A single sample is the source of the 25 T cell receptor beta chains below, sequenced in a study of cytomegalovirus exposure and HLA in healthy donors. PCR used 60 Vbeta primers and 13 Jbeta primers. TCRdb's copy holds only in-frame clones and misses some; the assay was immunoSEQ multiplex PCR. Among 90,000 to 100,000 clones listed, about 81% were seen once. The source material was PBMCs. These receptors came from a man aged 40-55 years in good health and CMV-seronegative.

The rearrangement uses TRBV25-1 and TRBJ1-2; TRBD1 is a possible D gene (6 bases). The CDR3 is 13 amino acids. Trimming left V 0 bases short and J 7 bases short, with 9 bases between. Germline CDR1 reads MGHDK; CDR2 reads SYGVNS. The CDR3 DNA follows: TGTGCCAGCAGTGAATATGGGGGCAGTGGCTACACCTTC. This codes for CASSEYGGSGYTF.

The chain uses TRBV27 and TRBJ1-5, with D unresolved. V dropped 3 bases and J dropped 0 bases, with 6 bases sitting between them. CDR3 length: 14 amino acids. In germline, CDR1 is MNHEY, CDR2 SMNVEV (reference sequence). The CDR3: CASSLEASNQPQHF. The CDR3 coding sequence is TGTGCCAGCAGTTTGGAGGCTAGCAATCAGCCCCAGCATTTT.

The chain links TRBV11-1 to TRBJ2-7; 8 positions agree with TRBD1. The CDR3 sequence is 15 residues long. The germline CDR1 and CDR2 sequences are SGHAT and FQDESV (reference sequence). After removal of 1 base from V and 6 bases from J, the junction contained 8 bases not matched to a gene. CDR3 amino acids: CASSLVLGQGTEQYF. CDR3 in DNA: TGTGCCAGCAGCTTAGTCTTAGGACAGGGAACCGAGCAGTACTTC.

This clone appeared once. The chain has TRBV14 and TRBJ2-3; D not resolved. V shed 3 bases and J shed 9 bases, with 13 bases lying between them. The CDR3 has 13 residues. The germline V gene has CDR1 SGHDN and CDR2 FVKESK. CDR3 DNA sequence: TGTGCCAGCAGCCAGTCGGAGCCCGAGACGCAGTATTTT. This translates into CASSQSEPETQYF.

The chain couples TRBV18 to TRBJ1-6; TRBD1 agrees at 8 bases. CDR1 and CDR2 (germline): KGHSH, LQKENI. Trimming at V came to 3 bases and at J to 8 bases, leaving 3 bases not matched to a gene. This CDR3 has 14 amino acids. Written as DNA, the CDR3 is TGTGCCAGCTCACCGGACAGGGCTGATTCACCCCTCCACTTT. Translation: CASSPDRADSPLHF. Variable domain in full (rest from reference TRBV18 and TRBJ1-6): NAGVMQNPRHLVRRRGQEARLRCSPMKGHSHVYWYRQLPEEGLKFMVYLQKENIIDESGMPKERFSAEFPKEGPSILRIQQVVRGDSAAYFCASSPDRADSPLHFGNGTRLTVT.

This chain joins TRBV5-6 and TRBJ1-1, with 10 bases fitting TRBD1. Germline V CDR1 and CDR2: SGHDT, YYEEEE. The ends lost 1 base at V and 6 bases at J; junction bases unmatched: 6. CDR3 length: 15 residues. In DNA form, the CDR3 reads TGTGCCAGCAGCTTGACCGGGACAGGGGAGTCTGAAGCTTTCTTT. Protein product: CASSLTGTGESEAFF.

J is TRBJ2-2 and V is TRBV19; 9 bases agree with TRBD1. Germline CDR1 LNHDA, CDR2 SQIVND (reference sequence). Trimming at V came to 5 bases and at J to 10 bases, leaving 11 bases not matched to a gene. This CDR3 has 15 amino acids. This CDR3 reads CASSPWDRVAEELFF. CDR3 bases: TGTGCCAGTAGTCCTTGGGACAGGGTGGCTGAGGAGCTGTTTTTT.

The chain couples TRBV16 to TRBJ2-5, with D maybe TRBD1 (6 bases). The CDR3 has 14 amino acids. Germline lookup yields CDR1 KGHSY and CDR2 FQNENV. The ends were cut back, 6 bases at V and 7 bases at J, with 18 bases in the middle. This chain's CDR3 is CASSPTGPLGTQYF. The CDR3 DNA follows: TGTGCCAGCAGTCCCACAGGGCCTCTTGGGACCCAGTACTTC.

This clone showed up just a few times. This chain uses TRBV2 with TRBJ1-4, with D unclear. The CDR3 runs 14 residues. Germline CDR1 reads SNHLY; CDR2 reads FYNNEI. V lost 4 bases to trimming and J lost 4 bases, with 10 bases between them. The CDR3 sequence: CASSGRANNEKLFF. Written as DNA, the CDR3 is TGTGCCAGCAGTGGGAGGGCAAATAATGAAAAACTGTTTTTT.

The chain uses TRBV6-5 and TRBJ1-2; 8 bases map to TRBD1. Germline loops: CDR1 MNHEY, CDR2 SVGAGI. The CDR3 totals 14 residues. V lost 6 bases to trimming and J lost 6 bases; unmatched junction nucleotides: 9. CDR3 in amino acids: CASRRHQGADGYTF. The CDR3 DNA reads as TGTGCCAGCAGGCGCCATCAGGGGGCTGATGGCTACACCTTC.

The chain carries TRBV5-4 and TRBJ2-2, with unresolved D. CDR1 is SGHNT and CDR2 is YYREEE in the germline V gene (reference sequence). The CDR3 extends over 15 amino acids. With 4 bases removed from V and 1 base from J, the gap between germline ends came to 11 bases. The CDR3 here is CASSPRDKNTGELFF. CDR3 coding DNA: TGTGCCAGCAGCCCCAGAGACAAGAACACCGGGGAGCTGTTTTTT.

V usage is TRBV7-9 and J usage is TRBJ2-5; 7 bases fit TRBD1. The DNA end favors TRBJ2-7, so the J call may be wrong. From germline, CDR1 is SEHNR and CDR2 FQNEAQ (reference sequence). The CDR3 covers 16 residues. The CDR3 DNA sequence: TGTGCCAGCAGCCTCAACTTGGACAGGAACTCCTACGAGCAGTACTTC. The encoded protein is CASSLNLDRNSYEQYF.

This chain's CDR3 is CASRAERGGLSSYNEQFF. CDR3 nucleotides: TGTGCCAGCAGGGCGGAGCGGGGGGGCCTAAGCTCCTACAATGAGCAGTTCTTC. The chain couples TRBV2 to TRBJ2-1; TRBD2 matches 10 bases. The CDR3 has 18 residues. Germline V CDR1 and CDR2: SNHLY, FYNNEI. J lost 0 bases, V lost 6 bases, and 11 bases had no gene match.

CDR3 in amino acids: CAISGKGEISEITEAFF. As DNA, the CDR3 is TGTGCCATCAGTGGGAAGGGGGAGATAAGTGAGATAACTGAAGCTTTCTTT. The rearrangement links TRBV10-3 to TRBJ1-1; possibly TRBD1 for D (6 bases). CDR1 is ENHRY and CDR2 is SYGVKD in the germline V gene. This CDR3 comprises 17 residues. V lost 4 bases and J 5 bases, leaving 23 bases between the germline ends.

V and J are TRBV7-9 and TRBJ1-3; D perhaps matches TRBD1 (5 bases). Trimming shortened V by 3 bases and J by 2 bases, and 8 bases separated the two germline ends. CDR3 length: 14 residues. The germline V gene encodes CDR1 SEHNR and CDR2 FQNEAQ (reference sequence). In DNA, the CDR3 is TGTGCCAGCAGCTTGAAGGGGACTGGAAACACCATATATTTT. Translated: CASSLKGTGNTIYF.

This chain connects TRBV11-1 to TRBJ2-7; no definite D call. The germline gives CDR1 SGHAT, CDR2 FQDESV (reference sequence). Trimming stripped 1 base from V and 2 bases from J, with 9 bases between. CDR3 size: 14 residues. Here the CDR3 reads CASSLGSSPYEQYF. The CDR3 coding sequence is TGTGCCAGCAGCTTAGGGTCCAGTCCCTACGAGCAGTACTTC.

Only one count was recorded for this clone. The rearrangement links TRBV6-1 to TRBJ1-1; 9 nucleotides match TRBD1. This CDR3 has 18 residues. Looked up from germline, CDR1 is MNHNS and CDR2 is SASEGT. The J segment lost 5 bases and the V segment lost 0 bases, leaving 13 bases of the junction unmatched. CDR3 coding DNA: TGTGCCAGCAGTGAAGCGTACCCTCCGGGACAGGGTGGGACTGAAGCTTTCTTT. Translating it yields CASSEAYPPGQGGTEAFF.

J is TRBJ2-3 and V is TRBV7-2, with 8 bases that match TRBD2. CDR3 size: 18 residues. J gave up 0 bases and V 3 bases, and 11 bases lay outside the gene matches. CDR1 is SGHTA and CDR2 is FQGNSA in the germline V gene. The CDR3 reads CASSFRGQRGISTDTQYF. CDR3 sequence (DNA): TGTGCCAGCAGCTTCCGGGGGCAGCGGGGGATAAGCACAGATACGCAGTATTTT.

This chain connects TRBV7-2 to TRBJ1-2, with 7 bases lining up with TRBD1. Germline assignment: CDR1 SGHTA and CDR2 FQGNSA. The CDR3 is 14 residues long. J gave up 4 bases and V 1 base, and 3 bases lay outside the gene matches. CDR3 nucleotide sequence: TGTGCCAGCAGCTTAGAAGACAGGGCCTATGGCTACACCTTC. Amino acid sequence: CASSLEDRAYGYTF.

The J gene is TRBJ1-3, the V gene TRBV6-5, with 7 bases fitting TRBD1. The CDR3 runs to 14 residues. Per the germline V gene, CDR1 is MNHEY and CDR2 is SVGAGI. V lost 0 bases, J lost 7 bases, and 3 bases stayed unmatched. CDR3 sequence reads: CASSYSEGANTIYF. The CDR3 DNA reads TGTGCCAGCAGTTACTCGGAGGGGGCGAACACCATATATTTT.

This clone was recorded once. The chain is built from TRBV11-2 and TRBJ1-1; D may be TRBD1 (5 bases). The CDR3 is 14 amino acids. Trimming pared 7 bases from V and 5 bases from J, leaving 17 bases between. Germline lookup yields CDR1 SGHAT and CDR2 FQNNGV. The CDR3, as DNA: TGTGCCAGCACCCCAGGCCAGGGAAGGACTGAAGCTTTCTTT. This encodes CASTPGQGRTEAFF.

This sequence joins TRBV30 and TRBJ2-5; 9 bases are shared with TRBD2. With 2 bases clipped from V and 1 base from J, the junction kept 8 bases outside the gene matches. Germline CDR1 reads GTSNPN; CDR2 reads SVGIG (reference sequence). The CDR3 extends over 16 amino acids. The CDR3 is CAWSRRLAGTQETQYF. CDR3 DNA: TGTGCCTGGAGTCGTCGGCTAGCGGGGACCCAAGAGACCCAGTACTTC.

The chain has TRBV27 and TRBJ2-7; 7 bases match TRBD1. There are 13 residues in the CDR3. The germline CDR1 and CDR2 sequences are MNHEY and SMNVEV (reference sequence). V lost 2 bases to trimming and J lost 4 bases; unmatched junction nucleotides: 2. CDR3 sequence reads: CASSLGTAYEQYF. Here the CDR3 DNA reads TGTGCCAGCAGTTTAGGGACAGCGTACGAGCAGTACTTC.

The V gene is TRBV13, the J gene TRBJ1-2; D not certain. This CDR3 region has 13 residues. V was shortened by 1 base and J by 5 bases, with 8 bases between the two germline ends. Looked up from germline, CDR1 is PRHDT and CDR2 is FYEKMQ (reference sequence). This CDR3 is CASSLERSYGYTF. The DNA for the CDR3 is TGTGCCAGCAGCTTAGAACGGAGTTATGGCTACACCTTC.

There are a few counts of this clone. The CDR3 DNA is TGTGCCAGCAGCTTAGCGCGGGGTATGAACTATGGCTACACCTTC. Amino acids: CASSLARGMNYGYTF. The rearrangement links TRBV7-7 to TRBJ1-2; D is uncertain. This CDR3 is built from 15 residues. Trimming stripped 0 bases from V and 2 bases from J, with 10 bases between. Germline lookup yields CDR1 SSHAT and CDR2 FNYEAQ (reference sequence).